The sample holds many counts of the clone carrying this T cell receptor beta chain. In making TCR cDNA, 5'RACE template switching added a universal primer site and UMIs to it. TCRdb redid the calling of the 5' RACE reads with MiXCR, one entry per CDR3 protein. This sample carries about 240,000 distinct CDR3 sequences, 6.9% of them seen once, and the ten largest clones take over 0.65%. Looked up from germline, CDR1 is LNHDA and CDR2 is SQIVND (reference sequence). The CDR3 length is 13 residues. V shed 4 bases and J shed 3 bases, with 6 bases lying between them. These data are taken from a study of T cells after yellow fever vaccination.

V gene TRBV19 combines with J gene TRBJ2-2; D is undetermined. The clonotype originates from a man in his thirties or forties who received the YFV17D yellow fever vaccine. Specimen: CD4+ T cells sorted from PBMCs, collected 15 days after the yellow fever booster vaccination. The DNA for the CDR3 is TGTGCCAGTAGTAGAGTAGACACCGGGGAGCTGTTTTTT. Residues: CASSRVDTGELFF.